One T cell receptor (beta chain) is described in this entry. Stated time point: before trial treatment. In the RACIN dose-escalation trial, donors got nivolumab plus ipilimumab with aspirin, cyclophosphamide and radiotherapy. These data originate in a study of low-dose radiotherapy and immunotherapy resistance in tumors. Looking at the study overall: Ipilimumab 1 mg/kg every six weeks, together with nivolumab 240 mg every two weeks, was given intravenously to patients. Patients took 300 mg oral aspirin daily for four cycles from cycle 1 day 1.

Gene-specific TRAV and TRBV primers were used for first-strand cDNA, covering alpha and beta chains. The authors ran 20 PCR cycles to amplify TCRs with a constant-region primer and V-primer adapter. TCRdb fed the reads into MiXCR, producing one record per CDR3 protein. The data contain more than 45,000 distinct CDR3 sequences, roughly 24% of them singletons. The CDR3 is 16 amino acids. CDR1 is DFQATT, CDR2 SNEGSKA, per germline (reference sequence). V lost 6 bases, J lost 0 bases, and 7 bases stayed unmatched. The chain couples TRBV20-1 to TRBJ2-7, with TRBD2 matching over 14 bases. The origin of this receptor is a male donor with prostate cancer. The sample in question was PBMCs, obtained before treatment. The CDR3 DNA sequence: TGCAGTGCAACGGGACTAGCGGGGGTGAGCTCCTACGAGCAGTACTTC. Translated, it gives CSATGLAGVSSYEQYF.